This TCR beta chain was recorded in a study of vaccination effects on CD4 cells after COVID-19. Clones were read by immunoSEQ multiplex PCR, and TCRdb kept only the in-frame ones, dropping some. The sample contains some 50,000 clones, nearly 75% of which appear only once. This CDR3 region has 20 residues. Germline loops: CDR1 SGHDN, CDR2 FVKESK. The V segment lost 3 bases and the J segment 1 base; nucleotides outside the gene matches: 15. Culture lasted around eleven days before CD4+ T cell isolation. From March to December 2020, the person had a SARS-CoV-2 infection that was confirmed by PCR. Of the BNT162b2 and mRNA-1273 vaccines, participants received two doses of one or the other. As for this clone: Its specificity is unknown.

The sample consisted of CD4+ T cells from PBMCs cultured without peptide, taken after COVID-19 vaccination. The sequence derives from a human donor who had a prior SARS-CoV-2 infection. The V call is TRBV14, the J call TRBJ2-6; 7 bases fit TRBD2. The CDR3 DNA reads TGTGCCAGCAGCCAGGGGGTTCCTAAGCGGGGATTATCTGGGGCCAACGTCCTGACTTTC. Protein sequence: CASSQGVPKRGLSGANVLTF.